This T cell receptor beta chain came from a study of cytomegalovirus exposure and HLA in healthy donors. General observations from the study: TCR association rates varied by HLA locus in a later analysis, with DRB1 highest and HLA-C lowest.

As to this clone: Its target is not known.

The PCR made use of 60 Vbeta and 13 Jbeta primers. TCRdb keeps only in-frame clones here, not all; method: immunoSEQ multiplex PCR. This sample carries approximately 130,000 clones, 60% to 85% of them seen once, and the ten largest clones take more than 1.1%. CDR3 length: 15 residues. The germline V gene has CDR1 SNHLY and CDR2 FYNNEI. Trimming pared 6 bases from V and 1 base from J, leaving 13 bases between. The sequence was obtained from a woman aged 40-49 years in good health and CMV-seronegative. This chain joins TRBV2 and TRBJ1-5, with D maybe TRBD1 (6 bases). Sequencing was performed on PBMCs. Here the CDR3 reads CASSIIGQSNQPQHF. The CDR3 nucleotides are TGTGCCAGCAGCATAATCGGACAGAGCAATCAGCCCCAGCATTTT.